This TCR beta chain was recovered during a study of blood T cell repertoires in COVID-19. Study as a whole: Specimens from acute and convalescent COVID-19 originated in the United States, Italy and Spain. PBMCs, B-cell-depleted T cells, or T cells provided the cDNA or gDNA that made up the material.

Profiled with immunoSEQ multiplex PCR; TCRdb holds only in-frame clones, not every one. This sample has fewer than 450,000 clones, with around 89% found just once. CDR1 and CDR2 (germline): LGHNA, YNFKEQ. The CDR3 length is 14 residues. Trimming pared 1 base from V and 2 bases from J, leaving 8 bases between. The genes are TRBV4-2 and TRBJ1-1; D possibly corresponds to TRBD1 (5 bases). This receptor was obtained from a woman under 30 who had recovered from COVID-19. The source material was PBMCs or T cells enriched from blood (not recorded which). The CDR3 DNA is TGTGCCAGCAGCCAAGTTGACAGTAACACTGAAGCTTTCTTT. Amino acid sequence: CASSQVDSNTEAFF.